The source of this TCR beta chain is a study of cytomegalovirus exposure and HLA in healthy donors. CDR1 and CDR2 from the germline V gene are MNHNS and SASEGT. The CDR3 totals 14 residues. Trimming left V 5 bases short and J 3 bases short, with 11 bases between. The PCR made use of 60 Vbeta and 13 Jbeta primers. Assay: immunoSEQ multiplex PCR; the TCRdb copy retains only in-frame clones and omits some. The sample has around 50,000 clones; over 60% are singletons. V and J are TRBV6-1 and TRBJ1-3; D remains ambiguous. The TCR originated in a man aged 25 to 40 in good health and CMV-seropositive. Sequenced input: PBMCs. Written as DNA, the CDR3 is TGTGCCAGCAGTCAACAATCTGGTGGAAACACCATATATTTT. This gives the protein CASSQQSGGNTIYF.